This TCR beta chain was retrieved from a study of Graves' ophthalmopathy and Graves' hyperthyroidism. For the study at large: At initial diagnosis, peripheral blood was obtained, and this preceded any treatment. Study results and caveats: A majority of expanded thyroid clonotypes exceeding 0.001 frequency were likewise present in blood. Prediction of ophthalmopathy progression reached about 70% sensitivity and around 75% specificity.

About this clonotype: Its cognate antigen is unknown.

New diagnoses, under 2 months' duration, and ages 18 to 65 characterized the hyperthyroidism patients. Germline values: CDR1 LNHDA, CDR2 SQIVND (reference sequence). V was pared by 8 bases and J by 5 bases, with 13 bases of the junction left unmatched. The CDR3 has 15 residues. The authors amplified TCR beta CDR3 regions, and they did so from RNA transcripts for repertoire sequencing. HTBI primers primed a first-round RT-PCR, and a second-round multiplex PCR followed. MiXCR was run by TCRdb on the multiplex PCR reads, yielding one entry per CDR3 protein. The table lists roughly 610,000 distinct CDR3 sequences, roughly 20% of them singletons, with more than 5.5% in the top ten.

This chain joins TRBV19 and TRBJ1-1, with 8 bases lining up with TRBD1. What was sequenced was peripheral blood. The sequence came from a woman between 18 and 29 years old with stable Graves' hyperthyroidism. Some clones in this sample may be carry-over from other donors' samples. The CDR3 sequence: CASHDRGSEGTEAFF. CDR3 sequence (DNA): TGTGCCAGTCACGACAGGGGAAGTGAAGGGACTGAAGCTTTCTTT.